These 25 T cell receptor beta chains were sequenced from one sample in a study of blood T cell repertoires in COVID-19. The assay was immunoSEQ multiplex PCR, and TCRdb's table has in-frame clones only and misses some. The profile covers approximately 100,000 clones, with about 80% appearing a single time and roughly 6.2% taken by the ten largest. Sequencing was done on a sample of peripheral blood. Every receptor here comes from a man in his fifties or sixties with acute or convalescent COVID-19.

This chain links TRBV7-8 with TRBJ2-3, with TRBD1 identical over 7 bases. The ends lost 1 base at V and 4 bases at J; junction bases unmatched: 11. This CDR3 comprises 17 residues. CDR1 is SGHVS, CDR2 FQNEAQ, per germline. CDR3 in DNA: TGTGCCAGCAGCTTAGTTGCAGGGGGTTGGTCATCAGATACGCAGTATTTT. Translating gives CASSLVAGGWSSDTQYF.

The V gene is TRBV6-1, the J gene TRBJ1-2, with D uncertain. Germline CDR1 MNHNS, CDR2 SASEGT. V shed 2 bases and J shed 3 bases, with 7 bases lying between them. The CDR3 is 13 residues long. Written as DNA, the CDR3 is TGTGCCAGCAGTGAACTAACAGACTATGGCTACACCTTC. This sequence encodes CASSELTDYGYTF.

The chain carries TRBV24-1 and TRBJ2-5, with 7 bases identical to TRBD1. Germline V lookup: CDR1 KGHDR, CDR2 SFDVKD. This CDR3 region has 15 residues. The ends lost 4 bases at V and 4 bases at J; junction bases unmatched: 8. This chain's CDR3 is CATSETGSGRETQYF. The CDR3 DNA is TGTGCCACCAGTGAGACAGGGTCGGGAAGAGAGACCCAGTACTTC.

V gene TRBV7-9 combines with J gene TRBJ1-1, with D perhaps matching TRBD1 (5 bases). Deletions cut 2 bases from V and 2 bases from J, with 12 bases between. CDR1 is SEHNR and CDR2 is FQNEAQ in the germline V gene (reference sequence). The CDR3 has 15 amino acids. The CDR3 nucleotides are TGTGCCAGCAGCTTATCAACAGGTCAAAACACTGAAGCTTTCTTT. The encoded protein is CASSLSTGQNTEAFF. Supplemented by reference TRBV7-9 and TRBJ1-1, the full variable domain reads DTGVSQNPRHKITKRGQNVTFRCDPISEHNRLYWYRQTLGQGPEFLTYFQNEAQLEKSRLLSDRFSAERPKGSFSTLEIQRTEQGDSAMYLCASSLSTGQNTEAFFGQGTRLTVV.

The rearrangement links TRBV25-1 to TRBJ2-1; possible D gene TRBD1, 5 bases. From germline, CDR1 is MGHDK and CDR2 SYGVNS. Trimming shortened V by 4 bases and J by 7 bases, and 20 bases separated the two germline ends. The CDR3 covers 16 residues. CDR3 region: CASSAPIGHVENEQFF. CDR3 DNA sequence: TGTGCCAGCAGTGCCCCTATAGGACATGTGGAAAATGAGCAGTTCTTC.

V is TRBV10-1 and J is TRBJ1-2, with D perhaps TRBD1 (5 bases). The CDR3 has 13 amino acids. Trimming stripped 9 bases from V and 4 bases from J, with 15 bases between. The germline CDR1 and CDR2 sequences are WNHNN and SYGVQD (reference sequence). The CDR3 nucleotides read TGCGCCAGTGACAGTCCTTATAGCTATGGCTACACCTTC. Its translation is CASDSPYSYGYTF.

The chain employs TRBV15 and TRBJ1-1; D not certain. Germline V gives CDR1 LNHNV, CDR2 YYDKDF (reference sequence). V was clipped by 5 bases and J by 3 bases, with 10 bases between them. CDR3 length equals 13 residues. CDR3 sequence: CATSPGFYTEAFF. The CDR3 region has the DNA TGTGCCACCAGCCCCGGGTTCTACACTGAAGCTTTCTTT.

The chain has TRBV24-1 and TRBJ2-6, with D possibly matching TRBD2 (5 bases). The CDR3 length is 16 residues. The V end lost 4 bases, the J end lost 7 bases, and 16 bases lay between the germline ends. Germline loops: CDR1 KGHDR, CDR2 SFDVKD. CDR3 protein: CATSDPGEGIANVLTF. CDR3 coding DNA: TGTGCCACCAGTGACCCCGGTGAGGGAATAGCCAACGTCCTGACTTTC.

This clone was counted a single time. The chain joins TRBV7-2 to TRBJ2-7; TRBD1 agrees at 9 bases. After removal of 5 bases from V and 5 bases from J, the junction contained 10 bases not matched to a gene. The length of the CDR3 is 15 residues. The germline V gene encodes CDR1 SGHTA and CDR2 FQGNSA. The CDR3 loop is CASSVGFTGGNEQYF. The CDR3, as DNA: TGTGCCAGCAGCGTCGGATTCACAGGGGGCAACGAGCAGTACTTC.

The J gene is TRBJ1-5, the V gene TRBV15; the match to TRBD1 covers 7 bases. J was trimmed by 5 bases and V by 6 bases; bases with no gene match: 4. The CDR3 loop spans 13 amino acids. CDR1 LNHNV and CDR2 YYDKDF come from the germline V gene (reference sequence). CDR3: CATRTGYDQPQHF. DNA for the CDR3: TGTGCCACCAGGACAGGGTACGATCAGCCCCAGCATTTT. Together with reference TRBV15 and TRBJ1-5, the CDR3 gives the full variable domain: DAMVIQNPRYQVTQFGKPVTLSCSQTLNHNVMYWYQQKSSQAPKLLFHYYDKDFNNEADTPDNFQSRRPNTSFCFLDIRSPGLGDTAMYLCATRTGYDQPQHFGDGTRLSIL.

V usage is TRBV29-1 and J usage is TRBJ2-3; 10 nucleotides agree with TRBD2. J was trimmed by 5 bases and V by 6 bases; bases with no gene match: 17. The CDR3 is made up of 17 amino acids. The germline CDR1 and CDR2 sequences are SQVTM and ANQGSEA. This chain's CDR3 is CSVRPPSGGVVVDTQYF. CDR3 in DNA: TGCAGCGTCCGCCCCCCAAGCGGGGGGGTGGTAGTAGATACGCAGTATTTT.

In its sample, this clone was seen once. The rearrangement joins TRBV12-2 to TRBJ1-1; TRBD1 is taken as the D call from the table, unchecked against the DNA. TRBV12-2 is a pseudogene segment. The CDR3 covers 14 residues. The CDR3 DNA follows: TGTGCAAGTCGCCAAGGTAGGGGCAACACTGAAGCTTTCTTT. Its protein product is CASRQGRGNTEAFF.

The J gene is TRBJ2-7, the V gene TRBV25-1; maybe TRBD1 (5 bases). Germline values: CDR1 MGHDK, CDR2 SYGVNS. The CDR3 has 16 amino acids. Between the trimmed V and J ends, which lost 2 bases and 0 bases, there was a span of 14 bases. Here the CDR3 reads CASSERSGINSYEQYF. The CDR3 DNA reads TGTGCCAGCAGTGAACGTTCAGGGATCAACTCCTACGAGCAGTACTTC.

The chain carries TRBV5-6 and TRBJ2-7; D is undetermined. CDR3 length: 14 residues. The ends were cut back, 4 bases at V and 3 bases at J, with 14 bases in the middle. Germline CDR1 reads SGHDT; CDR2 reads YYEEEE. CDR3 residues: CASSPSGTHYEQYF. In DNA, the CDR3 is TGTGCCAGCAGCCCTTCAGGTACCCACTACGAGCAGTACTTC.

The V and J genes are TRBV5-1 and TRBJ2-1, with 12 bases matching TRBD2. The J segment lost 8 bases and the V segment lost 0 bases, leaving 9 bases of the junction unmatched. The CDR3 runs 17 residues. The germline V gene encodes CDR1 SGHRS and CDR2 YFSETQ. CDR3 coding DNA: TGCGCCAGCAGCTTGGCGGCTAGCGGGGGGGCATGGGATGAGCAGTTCTTC. It specifies CASSLAASGGAWDEQFF.

The genes are TRBV30 and TRBJ1-1, with D tentatively TRBD1 (5 bases). CDR3 length: 14 residues. The V gene's germline CDR1 is GTSNPN and CDR2 SVGIG (reference sequence). The V and J ends lost 2 bases and 1 base respectively, with 11 bases between them. The CDR3 spells CAWSPWTPNTEAFF. The CDR3, as DNA: TGTGCCTGGAGTCCATGGACACCGAACACTGAAGCTTTCTTT.

The chain carries TRBV5-1 and TRBJ1-1; D unresolved. This CDR3 contains 15 residues. The V gene's germline CDR1 is SGHRS and CDR2 YFSETQ. The V end was cut by 0 bases, the J end by 2 bases, with 11 bases between. CDR3 DNA sequence: TGCGCCAGCAGCTTGGGAATTAGATCCAACACTGAAGCTTTCTTT. Translating gives CASSLGIRSNTEAFF.

The chain carries TRBV5-3 and TRBJ2-7; D might be TRBD2 (7 bases). TRBV5-3 counts as an open reading frame of uncertain function. The V end lost 3 bases, the J end lost 5 bases, and 12 bases lay between the germline ends. CDR3 length: 13 residues. CDR3 bases: TGTGCCAGAAGCTGCGCGGGGGCCCACGAGCAGTACTTC. This sequence encodes CARSCAGAHEQYF.

The chain couples TRBV7-3 to TRBJ2-7; no firm D call. Trimming removed 5 bases from V and 1 base from J, with 12 bases in between. Germline lookup yields CDR1 SGHTA and CDR2 FQGTGA. This CDR3 contains 14 residues. In DNA form, the CDR3 reads TGTGCCAGCAGCCCAGACATATCATCCTACGAGCAGTACTTC. As protein: CASSPDISSYEQYF.

The chain joins TRBV25-1 to TRBJ1-4; no definite D call. The germline V and J ends were trimmed by 3 bases and 5 bases, with 7 bases remaining between them. The CDR3 extends over 13 amino acids. The germline V gene has CDR1 MGHDK and CDR2 SYGVNS. CDR3 nucleotides: TGTGCCAGCAGTGATCACACCAATGAAAAACTGTTTTTT. Translation gives CASSDHTNEKLFF. Complete variable domain (other parts from reference TRBV25-1 and TRBJ1-4): EADIYQTPRYLVIGTGKKITLECSQTMGHDKMYWYQQDPGMELHLIHYSYGVNSTEKGDLSSESTVSRIRTEHFPLTLESARPSHTSQYLCASSDHTNEKLFFGSGTQLSVL.

In DNA form, the CDR3 reads TGCGCCAGCAGCCAAAATCAGGGTGGTGGAAACACCATATATTTT. Its translation is CASSQNQGGGNTIYF. The rearrangement uses TRBV4-1 and TRBJ1-3; possible D gene TRBD1, 5 bases. V was pared by 2 bases and J by 3 bases, with 11 bases between. The CDR3 is 15 amino acids. Germline CDR1 and CDR2: MGHRA and YSYEKL.

This clone was picked up one time. V and J are TRBV5-6 and TRBJ2-5; 7 bases match TRBD1. The V gene end was trimmed by 3 bases and the J gene end by 5 bases; junction bases not matched to a gene: 4. The CDR3 has 13 amino acids. Germline CDR1 SGHDT, CDR2 YYEEEE. The CDR3 loop reads CASSSLTGETQYF. The CDR3 DNA follows: TGTGCCAGCAGCTCCCTGACAGGGGAGACCCAGTACTTC.

V usage is TRBV19 and J usage is TRBJ1-2; TRBD1 might be the D (6 bases). The V gene lost 7 bases and the J gene lost 5 bases, with 11 bases spanning the gap. The germline V gene has CDR1 LNHDA and CDR2 SQIVND (reference sequence). The CDR3 covers 12 residues. The CDR3 spells CASKAQGYGYTF. CDR3 coding DNA: TGTGCCAGTAAGGCACAGGGTTATGGCTACACCTTC.

V and J are TRBV4-3 and TRBJ1-2, with 8 nucleotides matching TRBD1. With V trimmed by 2 bases and J by 8 bases, 19 bases remained unmatched. The CDR3 is 18 amino acids. From germline, CDR1 is LGHNA and CDR2 YSLEER. The CDR3 nucleotides read TGCGCCAGCAGCCAATTCGGACAGGGAAGCTCCCTATCCATGGGCTACACCTTC. Encoded protein: CASSQFGQGSSLSMGYTF.

V and J are TRBV12-3 or TRBV12-4 and TRBJ1-3; the D is unclear. The CDR3 has 13 amino acids. Trimming cost V 9 bases and J 2 bases, with 11 bases left between them. DNA for the CDR3: TGTGCCAGTCTACCCACCACTGGAAACACCATATATTTT. This translates into CASLPTTGNTIYF.